Below are 20 T cell receptor beta chains sequenced from a single sample in a study of cytomegalovirus exposure and HLA in healthy donors. The PCR was carried out with 60 Vbeta primers and 13 Jbeta primers. The protocol was immunoSEQ multiplex PCR, while the TCRdb copy is restricted to in-frame clones and leaves out a portion. This sample has around 150,000 clones, with 65% to 70% found just once. The sample comprised PBMCs. The receptors come from a man in his thirties or forties in good health and CMV-seropositive.

The chain joins TRBV27 to TRBJ2-5; 8 bases line up with TRBD2. The ends lost 2 bases at V and 1 base at J; junction bases unmatched: 3. Germline values: CDR1 MNHEY, CDR2 SMNVEV (reference sequence). This CDR3 has 15 amino acids. As DNA, the CDR3 is TGTGCCAGCAGTTTACGGGAGGGCCTCCAAGAGACCCAGTACTTC. Translating gives CASSLREGLQETQYF.

The chain links TRBV19 to TRBJ2-2; TRBD2 aligns across 7 bases. The CDR3 consists of 19 residues. The ends lost 5 bases at V and 7 bases at J; junction bases unmatched: 22. CDR1 is LNHDA, CDR2 SQIVND, per germline (reference sequence). The CDR3 coding sequence is TGTGCCAGTAGTCCCTCCAACGGGAGAGGGCCCTCGGGAGGCGGGGAGCTGTTTTTT. Translating it yields CASSPSNGRGPSGGGELFF. The full variable domain, in which reference TRBV19 and TRBJ2-2 provide the parts outside the CDR3, is DGGITQSPKYLFRKEGQNVTLSCEQNLNHDAMYWYRQDPGQGLRLIYYSQIVNDFQKGDIAEGYSVSREKKESFPLTVTSAQKNPTAFYLCASSPSNGRGPSGGGELFFGEGSRLTVL.

The V call is TRBV5-1, the J call TRBJ2-3; possible D gene TRBD2, 5 bases. This CDR3 is built from 15 residues. V was trimmed by 2 bases and J by 2 bases, leaving 12 bases between them. Germline V gene sequence: CDR1 SGHRS, CDR2 YFSETQ. DNA of the CDR3: TGCGCCAGCAGCTTAGAAAAAGCGGCCACAGATACGCAGTATTTT. This gives the protein CASSLEKAATDTQYF.

The chain has TRBV11-2 and TRBJ2-1; maybe TRBD1 (5 bases). CDR1 is SGHAT and CDR2 is FQNNGV in the germline V gene. The CDR3 totals 15 residues. V was pared by 7 bases and J by 0 bases, with 13 bases between. In DNA, the CDR3 is TGTGCCAGCACCGCCCTCAGGGTCTCCTACAATGAGCAGTTCTTC. It translates to CASTALRVSYNEQFF.

The chain carries TRBV13 and TRBJ2-2, with 8 positions matching TRBD2. The CDR3 spans 17 residues. The germline V gene has CDR1 PRHDT and CDR2 FYEKMQ (reference sequence). V dropped 5 bases and J dropped 7; count of bases not matched to a gene: 15. The chain's CDR3 is CASSTIFGRAGIGELFF. In nucleotides, the CDR3 is TGTGCCAGCAGCACCATTTTCGGGAGGGCCGGTATCGGGGAGCTGTTTTTT.

The chain has TRBV6-1 and TRBJ1-1; perhaps TRBD1 as D (6 bases). CDR1 is MNHNS and CDR2 is SASEGT in the germline V gene. This CDR3 spans 15 amino acids. Trimming removed 5 bases from V and 3 bases from J, with 16 bases in between. This CDR3 reads CASSLIQGGDTEAFF. CDR3 nucleotide sequence: TGTGCCAGCAGTCTTATACAGGGAGGGGACACTGAAGCTTTCTTT.

The chain links TRBV27 to TRBJ1-5, with D unclear. The V gene's germline CDR1 is MNHEY and CDR2 SMNVEV (reference sequence). V dropped 6 bases and J dropped 4 bases, with 10 bases sitting between them. There are 13 residues in the CDR3. CDR3 protein: CASSHSRNQPQHF. Here the CDR3 DNA reads TGTGCCAGCAGCCACAGTCGAAATCAGCCCCAGCATTTT.

The V and J genes are TRBV10-1 and TRBJ2-3; TRBD1 agrees at 7 bases. CDR1 is WNHNN, CDR2 SYGVQD, per germline (reference sequence). Germline trimming cut 6 bases from V and 2 bases from J; bases unmatched to any gene: 5. The CDR3 is 14 amino acids. The chain's CDR3 is CASSPTGATDTQYF. CDR3 DNA sequence: TGCGCCAGCAGCCCTACAGGGGCCACAGATACGCAGTATTTT.

This clone appeared a few times. J is TRBJ2-3 and V is TRBV28; the D is unclear. CDR3 size: 16 residues. Germline V gene lookup returns CDR1 MDHEN and CDR2 SYDVKM. V lost 1 base and J 3 bases, leaving 14 bases between the germline ends. In DNA form, the CDR3 reads TGTGCCAGCAGTTTATTGGATTTCCGAGGTACAGATACGCAGTATTTT. Translating it yields CASSLLDFRGTDTQYF. Variable domain in full (rest from reference TRBV28 and TRBJ2-3): DVKVTQSSRYLVKRTGEKVFLECVQDMDHENMFWYRQDPGLGLRLIYFSYDVKMKEKGDIPEGYSVSREKKERFSLILESASTNQTSMYLCASSLLDFRGTDTQYFGPGTRLTVL.

On this clone itself: At the DNA level, this CDR3 is encoded by other sequences in the same sample as well. V and J are TRBV5-4 and TRBJ2-1; 9 nucleotides line up with TRBD2. J was trimmed by 2 bases and V by 0 bases; bases with no gene match: 3. This CDR3 contains 16 residues. The germline V gene encodes CDR1 SGHNT and CDR2 YYREEE (reference sequence). CDR3 sequence (DNA): TGTGCCAGCAGCTTGGGCTCTAGCGGGGCCTACAATGAGCAGTTCTTC. Translated, it gives CASSLGSSGAYNEQFF. Full variable domain (missing parts from reference TRBV5-4 and TRBJ2-1): ETGVTQSPTHLIKTRGQQVTLRCSSQSGHNTVSWYQQALGQGPQFIFQYYREEENGRGNFPPRFSGLQFPNYSSELNVNALELDDSALYLCASSLGSSGAYNEQFFGPGTRLTVL.

This clone was seen once. This chain connects TRBV6-6 to TRBJ1-4; perhaps TRBD1 as D (5 bases). V lost 0 bases and J lost 4, with 12 bases in between. CDR1 and CDR2 (germline): MNHNY, SVGAGI (reference sequence). The CDR3 sequence is 16 residues long. The CDR3 sequence: CASSYSPGGGNEKLFF. CDR3 nucleotide sequence: TGTGCCAGCAGTTACTCTCCCGGGGGTGGTAATGAAAAACTGTTTTTT.

The chain joins TRBV19 to TRBJ1-1, with 7 bases that match TRBD1. The CDR3 totals 14 residues. Per germline, CDR1 LNHDA and CDR2 SQIVND (reference sequence). Unmatched junction bases numbered 5, after V lost 7 bases and J lost 0 bases. The CDR3: CASNPGQLNTEAFF. As DNA, the CDR3 is TGTGCCAGTAACCCGGGACAGCTGAACACTGAAGCTTTCTTT. The variable domain in full, completed from reference TRBV19 and TRBJ1-1, reads DGGITQSPKYLFRKEGQNVTLSCEQNLNHDAMYWYRQDPGQGLRLIYYSQIVNDFQKGDIAEGYSVSREKKESFPLTVTSAQKNPTAFYLCASNPGQLNTEAFFGQGTRLTVV.

This CDR3 reads CASSSDRATNEKLFF. For the CDR3, the DNA is TGTGCCAGCAGCTCCGACAGGGCTACTAATGAAAAACTGTTTTTT. V gene TRBV13 combines with J gene TRBJ1-4; 7 bases are shared with TRBD1. CDR1 is PRHDT and CDR2 is FYEKMQ in the germline V gene (reference sequence). The CDR3 is 15 residues long. Trimming cost V 4 bases and J 2 bases; bases outside gene matches: 4.

V gene TRBV7-8 combines with J gene TRBJ1-5; D is perhaps TRBD1 (5 bases). Germline V gives CDR1 SGHVS, CDR2 FQNEAQ. Trimming stripped 5 bases from V and 2 bases from J, with 13 bases between. The CDR3 extends over 15 amino acids. CDR3 amino acids: CASSGRVFGNQPQHF. Written as DNA, the CDR3 is TGTGCCAGCAGCGGCAGGGTTTTTGGCAATCAGCCCCAGCATTTT.

CDR3 loop: CASNTLAGGPNEQFF. In DNA form, the CDR3 reads TGTGCCAGCAATACCCTAGCGGGAGGGCCGAATGAGCAGTTCTTC. This rearrangement joins TRBV11-3 to TRBJ2-1, with TRBD2 matching 12 bases. The CDR3 covers 15 residues. Trimming cost V 7 bases and J 7 bases; bases outside gene matches: 8. Germline loops: CDR1 SGHNT, CDR2 YENEEA.

This clone showed up just a few times. The J gene is TRBJ2-5, the V gene TRBV18; tentatively, D is TRBD1 (5 bases). Germline-derived CDR1 and CDR2 are KGHSH and LQKENI. V shed 2 bases and J shed 5 bases, with 12 bases lying between them. The CDR3 sequence is 14 residues long. The CDR3 loop reads CASSPALAGETQYF. The CDR3 nucleotides are TGTGCCAGCTCACCAGCCCTCGCAGGGGAGACCCAGTACTTC.

Only a few counts were recorded for this clone. The chain couples TRBV7-2 to TRBJ1-1; 7 nucleotides agree with TRBD1. Germline CDR1 and CDR2: SGHTA and FQGNSA. V was pared by 4 bases and J by 1 base, with 6 bases of the junction left unmatched. This CDR3 region has 15 residues. CDR3 sequence (DNA): TGTGCCAGCAGCTCAGGACAGGTTCCGAACACTGAAGCTTTCTTT. It yields the protein CASSSGQVPNTEAFF.

V is TRBV5-1 and J is TRBJ1-2, with 9 nucleotides matching TRBD1. The CDR3 sequence is 14 residues long. Looked up from germline, CDR1 is SGHRS and CDR2 is YFSETQ. V was pared by 4 bases and J by 7 bases, with 8 bases of the junction left unmatched. The CDR3 protein is CASSRDREFGGYTF. The CDR3 DNA reads TGCGCCAGCAGCCGGGACAGGGAGTTTGGTGGCTACACCTTC. Combining the CDR3 with reference TRBV5-1 and TRBJ1-2 gives the whole variable domain KAGVTQTPRYLIKTRGQQVTLSCSPISGHRSVSWYQQTPGQGLQFLFEYFSETQRNKGNFPGRFSGRQFSNSRSEMNVSTLELGDSALYLCASSRDREFGGYTFGSGTRLTVV.

The chain combines TRBV27 with TRBJ2-4; 8 nucleotides match TRBD1. Germline CDR1 and CDR2: MNHEY and SMNVEV (reference sequence). Trimming removed 3 bases from V and 6 bases from J; junction bases left unmatched: 7. The CDR3 runs to 15 residues. The DNA of the CDR3 is TGTGCCAGCAGTTTGCTCCAGGGGGCGCCAAACATTCAGTACTTC. Its translation: CASSLLQGAPNIQYF.

This chain uses TRBV28 with TRBJ2-5; 7 bases align to TRBD1. Germline V gives CDR1 MDHEN, CDR2 SYDVKM. There are 14 residues in the CDR3. V trimming: 5 bases; J trimming: 7 bases; junction bases outside the gene matches: 10. DNA for the CDR3: TGTGCCAGCAGTCAAACAGGGGCCGCTAGGACCCAGTACTTC. As protein: CASSQTGAARTQYF.